This T cell receptor beta chain stems from a study of identical twins (dated by TCRdb to about 2016). Context from the whole study: The study deep-sequenced TCR alpha and beta repertoires from monozygotic twins, unrelated adults of various ages and cord blood to test whether fetal clonotypes persist. Replicate twin experiments were performed at different times using different library preparation protocols to rule out contamination. What the research found in general, with its limitations: Conclusions relied on cross-sectional statistical analysis, since the same donors could not be followed over many years. The excess sharing between twins in beta out-of-frame sequences was weaker because fewer shared sequences reduced the signal-to-noise ratio. Out-of-frame TCR alpha sequences shared between twins showed an excess of low generation-probability sequences compared with coincidental sharing between unrelated individuals. In monozygotic twins, out-of-frame TCR alpha sharing was systematically underestimated by recombination models, although the models agreed with sharing between unrelated individuals. Fewer insertions were carried by abundant cord blood beta clonotypes; a weaker similar trend was observed in young adult naive repertoires, while no such trend was observed in memory repertoires. Invariant T cells such as MAIT and iNKT could partly confound zero-insertion analyses, although diverse VJ usage argued against such confounding for most clonotypes.

The library relied on 5' RACE. Sequencer: Illumina HiSeq 2000. Template switching introduced a universal primer binding site; the final cDNA contained a unique molecular identifier, enabling accurate counting of TCR cDNA molecules. First-strand cDNA for TCR alpha and beta chains was synthesized from specific primers in the conserved constant-segment region. Each cDNA library was double barcoded, with a SMART-Mk sample barcode plus Illumina barcodes, to control for contamination. TruSeq adapter sequences and Illumina sample barcodes were added in two successive PCR steps. TCR alpha and beta cDNA libraries were sequenced on the Illumina HiSeq platform with custom primers. In the paper's pipeline: MiGEC was used to process raw reads and extract unique molecular identifiers, and MiXCR was used to find CDR3 positions. For each individual, recombination models were inferred using an EM algorithm with the repgenHMM and IGoR tools. Shared clonotypes were analyzed with the tcR package in R, and sharing was normalized by the product of cloneset sizes. To study raw recombination without the effects of thymic and clonal selection, out-of-frame nonproductive sequences were analyzed. TCRdb reworked the public reads: Q25 trimming with fastp, MiXCR clone assembly, productive beta chains retained. For every CDR3 protein sequence, its rows merge into one entry that carries the most common genes and DNA. TCRdb's processing, not the authors' own work, is the source of the V and J calls. The sample table records about 490,000 distinct CDR3 sequences; 13% to 15% of these occur just once. The ten largest account for around 0.48% of the sample.

From the germline V gene (reference sequence), CDR1 is MNHEY and CDR2 is SMNVEV. Inclusive of the bounding cysteine and phenylalanine, the CDR3 is 13 residues long. The entry retains the CDR3 DNA only, 39 bases that are in frame from base 1. V is shortened by 2 bases, J by 9 bases, and the region joining them spans 11 bases. All donors were healthy Caucasians. Three pairs of female monozygotic twins, all aged about 18 to 30 years, made up the twin cohort. Positive isolation kits from Invitrogen were used to isolate CD4+ and CD8+ T cell populations. This clonotype was detected ten times or more. Its antigen is still unknown. No base quality values were provided; no much bigger clone lies one nucleotide off. The sample was also reused in another study, on yellow fever vaccine responses in identical twins. Per that second paper: According to the authors, the vaccine-induced T cell response in identical twins seemed to be partly convergent and partly specific to each individual. The study precisely tracked vaccine-responding T cell clones in identical twins.

Material for sequencing was CD4+ T cells sorted from blood. The receptor was isolated from a woman aged 18 to 35 in good health. The sequence links TRBV27 to TRBJ2-1; tentative D gene TRBD1, with 5 bases matching. The nucleotide sequence reads as follows: TGTGCCAGCAGTTTAATCAGGGCCGGTGAGCAGTTCTTC. The translation is CASSLIRAGEQFF.